This T cell receptor beta chain stems from a study of T cells after yellow fever vaccination. Looking at the study overall: Fractions containing few cells were prepared with SMART-Seq v4 Ultra Low Input. Findings and caveats of the study: Weaker overall, the secondary response nonetheless peaked faster (day 5 versus 15).

This clonotype was found many times. Its antigen is still unknown. The CDR3 consists of 17 residues. CDR1 and CDR2 (germline): SGHTS, YDEGEE. Deletions cut 2 bases from V and 0 bases from J, with 15 bases between. As TCR cDNA was made by 5'RACE template switching, a universal primer site and UMIs were added. TCRdb processed the 5' RACE reads anew with MiXCR; each CDR3 protein has one entry. Among roughly 300,000 distinct CDR3 sequences listed, about 6.6% were seen once. The TCR sequence derives from a man between 18 and 35 years old who received the YFV17D yellow fever vaccine. The rearrangement joins TRBV5-8 to TRBJ1-5; the D is unclear. Sequencing used PBMCs, obtained roughly 47 days after the first yellow fever vaccination. The CDR3 region is CASSFFFGRDSNQPQHF. Here the CDR3 DNA reads TGTGCCAGCAGCTTTTTCTTCGGACGGGATAGCAATCAGCCCCAGCATTTT.